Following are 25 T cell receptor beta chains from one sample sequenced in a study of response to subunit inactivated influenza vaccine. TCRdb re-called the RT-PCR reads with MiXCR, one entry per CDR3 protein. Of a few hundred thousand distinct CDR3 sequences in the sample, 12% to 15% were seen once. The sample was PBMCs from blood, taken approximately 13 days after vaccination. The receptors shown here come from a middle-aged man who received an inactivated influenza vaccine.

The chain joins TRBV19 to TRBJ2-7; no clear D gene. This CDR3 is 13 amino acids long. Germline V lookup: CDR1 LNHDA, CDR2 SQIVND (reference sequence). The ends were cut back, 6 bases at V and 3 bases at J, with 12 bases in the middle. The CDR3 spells CASRPAQRYEQYF. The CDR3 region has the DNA TGTGCCAGTAGGCCGGCACAGCGCTACGAGCAGTACTTC.

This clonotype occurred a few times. The CDR3 region has the DNA TGCAGTGCTCACAGGGGGACCGATCAGCCCCAGCATTTT. Protein sequence: CSAHRGTDQPQHF. This chain joins TRBV20-1 and TRBJ1-5; 8 nucleotides align to TRBD1. The CDR3 is 13 amino acids. Trimming removed 5 bases from V and 5 bases from J; junction bases left unmatched: 5. Germline V gene data show CDR1 as DFQATT and CDR2 as SNEGSKA (reference sequence).

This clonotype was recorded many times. The CDR3 coding sequence is TGCGCCAGCAGCTTGGTGTCTAGCGGGGCGATCACCACAGATACGCAGTATTTT. Translated, it gives CASSLVSSGAITTDTQYF. The V call is TRBV5-1, the J call TRBJ2-3; 9 nucleotides match TRBD2. The J segment lost 2 bases and the V segment lost 0 bases, leaving 10 bases of the junction unmatched. The CDR3 length is 18 residues. Germline V lookup: CDR1 SGHRS, CDR2 YFSETQ. Full variable domain (missing parts from reference TRBV5-1 and TRBJ2-3): KAGVTQTPRYLIKTRGQQVTLSCSPISGHRSVSWYQQTPGQGLQFLFEYFSETQRNKGNFPGRFSGRQFSNSRSEMNVSTLELGDSALYLCASSLVSSGAITTDTQYFGPGTRLTVL.

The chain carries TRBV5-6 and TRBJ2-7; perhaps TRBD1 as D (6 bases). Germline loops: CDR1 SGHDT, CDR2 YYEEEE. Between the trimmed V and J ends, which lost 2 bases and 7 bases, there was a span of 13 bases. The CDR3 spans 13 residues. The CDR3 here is CASSFGTLGEQYF. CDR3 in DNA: TGTGCCAGCAGCTTTGGGACACTGGGGGAGCAGTACTTC.

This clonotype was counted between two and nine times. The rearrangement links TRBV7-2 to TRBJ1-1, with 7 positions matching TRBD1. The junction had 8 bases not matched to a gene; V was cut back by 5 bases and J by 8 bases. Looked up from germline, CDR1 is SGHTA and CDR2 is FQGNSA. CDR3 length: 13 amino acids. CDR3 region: CASSLGQLGEAFF. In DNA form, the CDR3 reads TGTGCCAGCAGCCTGGGACAGTTAGGGGAAGCTTTCTTT.

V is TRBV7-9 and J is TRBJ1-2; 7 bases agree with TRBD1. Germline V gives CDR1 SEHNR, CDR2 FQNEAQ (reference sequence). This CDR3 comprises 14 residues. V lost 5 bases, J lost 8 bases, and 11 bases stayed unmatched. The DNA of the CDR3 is TGTGCCAGCAGCCTGACGGGACAGCCACCGGGCTACACCTTC. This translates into CASSLTGQPPGYTF.

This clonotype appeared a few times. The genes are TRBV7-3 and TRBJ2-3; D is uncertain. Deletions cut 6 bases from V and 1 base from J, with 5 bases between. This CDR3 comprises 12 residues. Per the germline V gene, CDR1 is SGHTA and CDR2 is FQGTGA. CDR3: CASRAGTDTQYF. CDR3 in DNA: TGTGCCAGCAGGGCGGGCACAGATACGCAGTATTTT.

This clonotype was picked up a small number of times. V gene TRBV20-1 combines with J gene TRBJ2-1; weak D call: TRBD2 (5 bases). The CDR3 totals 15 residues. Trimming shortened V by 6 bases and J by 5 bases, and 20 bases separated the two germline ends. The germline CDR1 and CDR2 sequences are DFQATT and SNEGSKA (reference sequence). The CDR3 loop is CSAKSLRGENNEQFF. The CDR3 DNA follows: TGCAGTGCAAAGTCGCTTCGGGGTGAAAACAATGAGCAGTTCTTC.

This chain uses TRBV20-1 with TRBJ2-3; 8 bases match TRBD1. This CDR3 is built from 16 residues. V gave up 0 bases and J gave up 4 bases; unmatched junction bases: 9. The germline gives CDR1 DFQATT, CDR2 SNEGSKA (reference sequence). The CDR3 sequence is CSARDDDRGYSDTQYF. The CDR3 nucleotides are TGCAGTGCTAGAGATGATGACAGGGGCTATTCAGATACGCAGTATTTT.

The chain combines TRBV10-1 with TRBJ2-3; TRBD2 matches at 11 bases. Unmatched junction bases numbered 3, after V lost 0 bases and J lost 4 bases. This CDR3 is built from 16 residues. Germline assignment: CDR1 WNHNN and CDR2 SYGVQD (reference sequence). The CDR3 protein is CASSESIAGGSDTQYF. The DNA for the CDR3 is TGCGCCAGCAGTGAGTCTATAGCGGGGGGGTCAGATACGCAGTATTTT.

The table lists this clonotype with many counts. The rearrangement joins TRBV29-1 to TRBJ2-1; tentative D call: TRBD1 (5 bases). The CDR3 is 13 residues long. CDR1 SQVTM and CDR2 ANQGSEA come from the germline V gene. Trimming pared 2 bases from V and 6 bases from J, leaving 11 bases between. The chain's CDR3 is CSVELTVFNEQFF. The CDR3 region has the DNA TGCAGCGTTGAATTGACAGTGTTCAATGAGCAGTTCTTC.

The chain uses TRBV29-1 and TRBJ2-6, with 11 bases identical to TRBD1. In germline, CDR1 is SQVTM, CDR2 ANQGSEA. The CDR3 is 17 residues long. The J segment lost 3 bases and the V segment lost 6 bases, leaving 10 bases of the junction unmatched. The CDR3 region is CSVGGGQGALGANVLTF. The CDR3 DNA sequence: TGCAGCGTGGGGGGAGGACAGGGGGCGCTTGGGGCCAACGTCCTGACTTTC.

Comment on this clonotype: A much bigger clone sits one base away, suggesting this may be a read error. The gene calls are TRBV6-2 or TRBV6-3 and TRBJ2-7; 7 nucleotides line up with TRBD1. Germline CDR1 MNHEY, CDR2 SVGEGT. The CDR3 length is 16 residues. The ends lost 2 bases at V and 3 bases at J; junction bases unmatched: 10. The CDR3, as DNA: TGTGCCAGCAGTTACCTACAGGGGCGTACCTACTACGAGCAGTACTTC. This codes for CASSYLQGRTYYEQYF.

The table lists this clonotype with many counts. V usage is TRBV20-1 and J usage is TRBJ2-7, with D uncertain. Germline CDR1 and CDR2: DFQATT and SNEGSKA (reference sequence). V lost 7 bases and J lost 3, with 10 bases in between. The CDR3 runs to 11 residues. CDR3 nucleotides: TGCAGTGTCGCTTGGGGCTACGAGCAGTACTTC. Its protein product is CSVAWGYEQYF.

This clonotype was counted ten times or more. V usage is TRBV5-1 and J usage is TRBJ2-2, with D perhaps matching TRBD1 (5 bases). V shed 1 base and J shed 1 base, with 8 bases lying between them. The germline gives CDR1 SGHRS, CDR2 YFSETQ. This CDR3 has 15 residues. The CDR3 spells CASSLWQGNTGELFF. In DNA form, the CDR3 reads TGCGCCAGCAGCTTGTGGCAGGGGAACACCGGGGAGCTGTTTTTT.

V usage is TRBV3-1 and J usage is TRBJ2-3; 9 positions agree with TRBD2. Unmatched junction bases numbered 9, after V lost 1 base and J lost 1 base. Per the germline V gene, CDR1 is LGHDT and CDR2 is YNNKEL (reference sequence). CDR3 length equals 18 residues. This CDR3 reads CASSQAFLAGQGTDTQYF. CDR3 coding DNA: TGTGCCAGCAGCCAAGCTTTCCTAGCGGGGCAAGGCACAGATACGCAGTATTTT.

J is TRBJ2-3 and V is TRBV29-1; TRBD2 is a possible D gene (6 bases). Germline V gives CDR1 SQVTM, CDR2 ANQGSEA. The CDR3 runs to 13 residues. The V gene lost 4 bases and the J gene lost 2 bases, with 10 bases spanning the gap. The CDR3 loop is CSVGGVLTDTQYF. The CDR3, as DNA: TGCAGCGTTGGGGGGGTGCTCACAGATACGCAGTATTTT.

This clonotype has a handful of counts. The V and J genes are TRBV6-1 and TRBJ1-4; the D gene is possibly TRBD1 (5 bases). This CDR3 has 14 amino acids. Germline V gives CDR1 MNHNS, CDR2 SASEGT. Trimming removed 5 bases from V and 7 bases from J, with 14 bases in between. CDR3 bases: TGTGCCAGCAGTCTTCGGCCGGGGGGTGAAAAACTGTTTTTT. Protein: CASSLRPGGEKLFF.

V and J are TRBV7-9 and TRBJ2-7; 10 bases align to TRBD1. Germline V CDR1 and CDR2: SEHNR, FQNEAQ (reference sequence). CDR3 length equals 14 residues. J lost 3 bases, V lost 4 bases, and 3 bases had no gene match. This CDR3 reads CASSWGQGNYEQYF. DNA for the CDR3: TGTGCCAGCAGCTGGGGACAGGGGAACTACGAGCAGTACTTC.

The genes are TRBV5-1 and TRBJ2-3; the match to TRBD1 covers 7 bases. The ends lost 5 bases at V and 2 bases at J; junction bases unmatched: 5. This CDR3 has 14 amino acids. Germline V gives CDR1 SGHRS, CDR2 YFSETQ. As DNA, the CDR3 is TGCGCCAGCAGACCGGGACAGAACACAGATACGCAGTATTTT. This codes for CASRPGQNTDTQYF.

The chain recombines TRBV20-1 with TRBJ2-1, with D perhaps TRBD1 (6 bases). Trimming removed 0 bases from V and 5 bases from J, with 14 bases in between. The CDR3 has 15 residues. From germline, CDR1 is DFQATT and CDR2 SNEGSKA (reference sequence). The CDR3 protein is CSARDQGTVNNEQFF. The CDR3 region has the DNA TGCAGTGCTAGAGATCAGGGGACCGTGAACAATGAGCAGTTCTTC.

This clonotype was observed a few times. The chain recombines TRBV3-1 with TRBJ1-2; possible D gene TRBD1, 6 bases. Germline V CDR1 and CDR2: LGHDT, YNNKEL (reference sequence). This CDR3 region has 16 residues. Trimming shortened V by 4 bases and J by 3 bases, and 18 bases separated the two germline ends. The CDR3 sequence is CASSPLPRDTDYGYTF. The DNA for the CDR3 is TGTGCCAGCAGCCCACTACCCAGGGACACCGACTATGGCTACACCTTC.

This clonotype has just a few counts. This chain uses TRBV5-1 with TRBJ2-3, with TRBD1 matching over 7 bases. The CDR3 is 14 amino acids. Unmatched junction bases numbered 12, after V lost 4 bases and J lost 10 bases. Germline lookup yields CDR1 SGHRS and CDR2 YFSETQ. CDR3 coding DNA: TGCGCCAGCAGCGTATTGACAGGGATTGATGCGCAGTATTTT. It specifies CASSVLTGIDAQYF.

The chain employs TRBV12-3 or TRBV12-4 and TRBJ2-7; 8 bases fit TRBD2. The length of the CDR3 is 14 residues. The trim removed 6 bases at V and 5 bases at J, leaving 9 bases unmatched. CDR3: CASRSGTSLNEQYF. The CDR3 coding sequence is TGTGCCAGCAGATCCGGGACTAGTTTAAACGAGCAGTACTTC.

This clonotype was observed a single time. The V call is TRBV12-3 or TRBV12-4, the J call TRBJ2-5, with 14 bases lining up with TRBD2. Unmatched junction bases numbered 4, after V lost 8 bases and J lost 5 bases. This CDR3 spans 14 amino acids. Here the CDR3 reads CASGTSGGSETQYF. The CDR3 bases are TGTGCCAGCGGGACTAGCGGGGGCTCCGAGACCCAGTACTTC.